This T cell receptor (beta chain) was obtained from a study of blood T cell repertoires in COVID-19. Study-level information: Nucleic acid was either cDNA or gDNA, and it came from T cells, B-cell-depleted T cells, or PBMCs.

The CDR3 sequence is 15 residues long. In germline, CDR1 is SGHTS, CDR2 YDEGEE. V lost 4 bases to trimming and J lost 2 bases; unmatched junction nucleotides: 5. TCRdb's copy holds only in-frame clones and misses some; the assay was immunoSEQ multiplex PCR. Among 55,000 to 75,000 clones listed, more than 70% were seen once. The origin of this receptor is a human donor in a cohort sampled during active COVID-19. The specimen sequenced was peripheral blood. V and J are TRBV5-8 and TRBJ2-7, with 11 nucleotides matching TRBD2. This chain's CDR3 is CASSMSSGGTYEQYF. CDR3 coding DNA: TGTGCCAGCAGCATGTCTAGCGGGGGGACCTACGAGCAGTACTTC.